The source of this T cell receptor (beta chain) is a study of technical replicates of blood from a handful of donors. The table came from immunoSEQ multiplex PCR; TCRdb's copy has only in-frame clones and leaves some out. Among roughly 71,000 clones listed, roughly 92% were seen once. Germline CDR1 SNHLY, CDR2 FYNNEI. V trimming: 5 bases; J trimming: 0 bases; junction bases outside the gene matches: 10. The CDR3 length is 18 residues. The TCR comes from a human donor in good health. Sequenced: T cells isolated from PBMCs. J is TRBJ2-3 and V is TRBV2; 11 positions match TRBD2. The CDR3 sequence is CASSPGTSGSFSTDTQYF. In DNA, the CDR3 is TGTGCCAGCAGTCCCGGGACTAGCGGCTCTTTTAGCACAGATACGCAGTATTTT.